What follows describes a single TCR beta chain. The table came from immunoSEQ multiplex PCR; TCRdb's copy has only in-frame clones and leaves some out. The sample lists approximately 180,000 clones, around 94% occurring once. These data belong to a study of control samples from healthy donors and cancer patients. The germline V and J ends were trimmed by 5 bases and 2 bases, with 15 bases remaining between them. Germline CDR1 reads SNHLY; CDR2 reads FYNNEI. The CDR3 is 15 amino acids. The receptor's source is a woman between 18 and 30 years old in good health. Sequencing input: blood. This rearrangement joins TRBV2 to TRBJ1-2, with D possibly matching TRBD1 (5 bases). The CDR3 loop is CASSYSQGENYGYTF. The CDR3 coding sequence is TGTGCCAGCAGTTACAGTCAGGGCGAGAACTATGGCTACACCTTC. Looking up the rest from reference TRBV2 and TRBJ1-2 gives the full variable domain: EPEVTQTPSHQVTQMGQEVILRCVPISNHLYFYWYRQILGQKVEFLVSFYNNEISEKSEIFDDQFSVERPDGSNFTLKIRSTKLEDSAMYFCASSYSQGENYGYTFGSGTRLTVV.